This T cell receptor (beta chain) is from a study of beta chain features in type 1 diabetes. Reverse transcription of all isolated RNA meant that expressed TCRB transcripts were sequenced. This table comes from immunoSEQ multiplex PCR, and its TCRdb copy is limited to in-frame clones, with some not included. The profile covers over 500,000 clones, with less than 20% appearing a single time and under 0.095% taken by the ten largest. Sorting of CD4+ naive, central memory, regulatory and stem cell-like memory cells was performed via CD45RO/CCR7/CD25/CD127/CD95/CD27. The CDR3 has 13 residues. Germline V gene lookup returns CDR1 SGDLS and CDR2 YYNGEE.

This sequence was found in a man between 18 and 35 years old in good health. The chain uses TRBV9 and TRBJ2-5, with D unclear. The last part of the DNA fits TRBJ2-7 better; the J call may be wrong. Material: naive CD4+ T cells from blood. In nucleotides, the CDR3 is TGTGCCAGCAGCTCTGGTTCCACCTACGAGCAGTACTTC. Protein: CASSSGSTYEQYF.